This passage covers 14 T cell receptor beta chains from one sample sequenced in a study of identical twins. MiXCR, run by TCRdb on the 5' RACE reads, gives a single entry per CDR3 protein. The top ten hold less than 15% of the sample, which has some 760,000 distinct CDR3 sequences, approximately 18% seen once. The same data also went into a second study, on T cells expressing NK-cell markers.

Sequencing was carried out using PBMCs. Every receptor here comes from a woman aged 18-29 years in good health.

The J gene is TRBJ1-6, the V gene TRBV16, with D maybe TRBD1 (5 bases). The length of the CDR3 is 14 residues. CDR1 is KGHSY, CDR2 FQNENV, per germline. Trimming pared 2 bases from V and 8 bases from J, leaving 10 bases between. The CDR3 region is CASSQPGGDSPLHF. The CDR3 DNA follows: TGTGCCAGCAGCCAACCCGGGGGAGATTCACCCCTCCACTTT.

The chain uses TRBV7-3 and TRBJ2-2; D gene uncertain. The CDR3 contains 16 residues. V was shortened by 5 bases and J by 1 base, with 14 bases between the two germline ends. The V gene's germline CDR1 is SGHTA and CDR2 FQGTGA. The CDR3 region is CASSRTLSVNTGELFF. The DNA of the CDR3 is TGTGCCAGCAGCCGTACACTGAGTGTGAACACCGGGGAGCTGTTTTTT.

The chain combines TRBV28 with TRBJ1-5, with 9 positions matching TRBD1. Germline CDR1 is MDHEN and CDR2 is SYDVKM. The length of the CDR3 is 15 residues. The trim removed 6 bases at V and 2 bases at J, leaving 5 bases unmatched. The CDR3 sequence: CASRPTGGRNQPQHF. The CDR3 DNA sequence: TGTGCCAGCAGGCCTACAGGGGGCCGCAATCAGCCCCAGCATTTT.

CDR3 sequence: CASSHSGDDEQYF. CDR3 DNA sequence: TGTGCCAGCAGCCACTCAGGGGACGACGAGCAGTACTTC. V gene TRBV12-3 or TRBV12-4 combines with J gene TRBJ2-7; possibly TRBD1 for D (6 bases). The ends were cut back, 6 bases at V and 5 bases at J, with 14 bases in the middle. This CDR3 has 13 amino acids.

The rearrangement uses TRBV7-6 and TRBJ2-1; TRBD2 aligns across 13 bases. Germline CDR1 reads SGHVS; CDR2 reads FNYEAQ. Germline trimming cut 5 bases from V and 9 bases from J; bases unmatched to any gene: 13. The CDR3 is made up of 17 amino acids. CDR3 DNA: TGTGCCAGCAGCGATGGACTAGCGGGGGCCTTTGACGGTGAGCAGTTCTTC. This sequence encodes CASSDGLAGAFDGEQFF. The full variable domain, in which reference TRBV7-6 and TRBJ2-1 provide the parts outside the CDR3, is GAGVSQSPRYKVTKRGQDVALRCDPISGHVSLYWYRQALGQGPEFLTYFNYEAQQDKSGLPNDRFSAERPEGSISTLTIQRTEQRDSAMYRCASSDGLAGAFDGEQFFGPGTRLTVL.

This clonotype showed up just a few times. The genes are TRBV20-1 and TRBJ2-5; D gene unclear. Per the germline V gene, CDR1 is DFQATT and CDR2 is SNEGSKA (reference sequence). V was clipped by 3 bases and J by 5 bases, with 13 bases between them. This CDR3 contains 13 residues. The CDR3 sequence: CSASRGDSETQYF. The CDR3 DNA sequence: TGCAGTGCTAGCCGCGGAGACTCGGAGACCCAGTACTTC.

This clonotype has ten or more counts. The chain combines TRBV20-1 with TRBJ1-1; D might be TRBD1 (6 bases). This CDR3 is 12 amino acids long. V shed 3 bases and J shed 11 bases, with 16 bases lying between them. Germline CDR1 and CDR2: DFQATT and SNEGSKA (reference sequence). The chain's CDR3 is CSASKRGFDAFF. DNA of the CDR3: TGCAGTGCTAGCAAAAGGGGGTTCGACGCTTTCTTT.

This clonotype was found a few times. The chain links TRBV7-6 to TRBJ2-1; TRBD1 might be the D (6 bases). The CDR3 contains 14 residues. Germline assignment: CDR1 SGHVS and CDR2 FNYEAQ. The V end lost 5 bases, the J end lost 8 bases, and 16 bases lay between the germline ends. The CDR3 region has the DNA TGTGCCAGCAGCCCCAGGGGTTCGGATTATGAGCAGTTCTTC. It translates to CASSPRGSDYEQFF.

A few counts support this clonotype. The chain uses TRBV12-3 or TRBV12-4 and TRBJ1-4; the D gene is possibly TRBD1 (6 bases). CDR3 length: 14 amino acids. V was shortened by 6 bases and J by 7 bases, with 15 bases between the two germline ends. As DNA, the CDR3 is TGTGCCAGCAGCCTAGGAGGGGGTGGTGAAAAACTGTTTTTT. It yields the protein CASSLGGGGEKLFF.

The chain is built from TRBV7-9 and TRBJ2-3, with D perhaps given as TRBD1 or TRBD2 (5 bases each). The germline CDR1 and CDR2 sequences are SEHNR and FQNEAQ (reference sequence). This CDR3 has 16 amino acids. Trimming cost V 5 bases and J 4 bases, with 19 bases left between them. The CDR3 nucleotides read TGTGCCAGCAGCCCCCGTGGAGGAGAACAGGCAGATACGCAGTATTTT. This translates into CASSPRGGEQADTQYF.

At least ten counts were recorded for this clonotype. The chain carries TRBV2 and TRBJ2-7; D could derive from TRBD1 or TRBD2 (5 bases each). Germline CDR1 and CDR2: SNHLY and FYNNEI. The CDR3 sequence is 13 residues long. V was clipped by 2 bases and J by 6 bases, with 11 bases between them. The CDR3 here is CASSEIGTFEQYF. The DNA for the CDR3 is TGTGCCAGCAGTGAAATCGGGACCTTCGAGCAGTACTTC.

The table lists this clonotype with a few counts. The chain joins TRBV7-2 to TRBJ1-2; D is unresolved. The CDR3 has 12 residues. The germline CDR1 and CDR2 sequences are SGHTA and FQGNSA. Trimming left V 10 bases short and J 4 bases short, with 13 bases between. CDR3 sequence: CATPVRSYGYTF. The DNA of the CDR3 is TGTGCCACCCCCGTGAGGTCCTATGGCTACACCTTC.

The genes are TRBV7-2 and TRBJ2-7, with D uncertain. Between the trimmed V and J ends, which lost 2 bases and 1 base, there was a span of 12 bases. CDR1 is SGHTA, CDR2 FQGNSA, per germline. CDR3 length: 15 amino acids. CDR3 loop: CASSLIQARSYEQYF. CDR3 in DNA: TGTGCCAGCAGCTTAATTCAGGCACGGTCCTACGAGCAGTACTTC.

This clonotype was detected only a few times. The chain uses TRBV20-1 and TRBJ2-3; D is possibly TRBD1 or TRBD2 (5 bases each). V was trimmed by 3 bases and J by 2 bases, leaving 12 bases between them. This CDR3 is 14 amino acids long. Germline CDR1 is DFQATT and CDR2 is SNEGSKA (reference sequence). CDR3 bases: TGCAGTGCTAGTAGAGGGGCCCTCACAGATACGCAGTATTTT. This sequence encodes CSASRGALTDTQYF.